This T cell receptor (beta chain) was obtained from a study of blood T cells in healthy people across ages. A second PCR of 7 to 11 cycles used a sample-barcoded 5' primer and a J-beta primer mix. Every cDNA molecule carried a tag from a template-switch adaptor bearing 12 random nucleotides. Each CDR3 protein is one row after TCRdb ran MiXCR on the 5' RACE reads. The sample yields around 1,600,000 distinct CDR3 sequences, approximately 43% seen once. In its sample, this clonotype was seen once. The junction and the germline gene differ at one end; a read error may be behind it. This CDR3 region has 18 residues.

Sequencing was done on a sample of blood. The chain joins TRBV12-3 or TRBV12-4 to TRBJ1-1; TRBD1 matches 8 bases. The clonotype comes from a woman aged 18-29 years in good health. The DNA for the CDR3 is TGTGCCGGCAGCCCTGGACAGGGCTACTATCTTATGAACACTGAAGCTTTCTTT. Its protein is CAGSPGQGYYLMNTEAFF.